These T cell receptor beta chains were read from a single sample in a study. From the 5' RACE reads, TCRdb called clonotypes with MiXCR, one entry per CDR3 protein. The data contain roughly 52,000 distinct CDR3 sequences, under 20% of them singletons. What was sequenced was naive CD4+ T cells sorted from blood. The origin of the receptors is a female donor with breast cancer. The CDR3 runs from the conserved cysteine through the conserved F or W. The order of the fields is J gene, V gene, D gene, clone size, CDR3 protein, CDR3 DNA. The D gene is left open where the match is weak. Only part of the rows carry a size: once, few, many, or a class if the clone is expanded.

TRBJ2-1	TRBV5-1	.	.	CASSLVGAVSYNEQFF	TGCGCCAGCAGCTTGGTGGGGGCGGTATCCTACAATGAGCAGTTCTTC
TRBJ1-1	TRBV5-1	.	few	CASSLEGPRTEAFF	TGCGCCAGCAGCTTAGAAGGGCCCCGCACTGAAGCTTTCTTT
TRBJ2-7	TRBV20-1	.	many	CSARRQGAHSYEQYF	TGCAGTGCTAGAAGGCAGGGCGCCCACTCCTACGAGCAGTACTTC
TRBJ2-7	TRBV6-6	.	few	CASSGSGASYEQYF	TGTGCCAGCAGTGGCTCAGGGGCTTCTTACGAGCAGTACTTC
TRBJ2-1	TRBV12-3/TRBV12-4	.	few	CASSTRNEQFF	TGTGCCAGCAGCACCAGAAATGAGCAGTTCTTC
TRBJ1-1	TRBV28	.	.	CASSLWTEAFF	TGTGCCAGCAGTTTGTGGACTGAAGCTTTCTTT
TRBJ2-7	TRBV11-1	TRBD1	many	CASSRSGGKAYEQYF	TGTGCCAGCAGTAGATCAGGGGGAAAGGCCTACGAGCAGTACTTC
TRBJ1-2	TRBV4-3	.	few	CASSQEGTAASGYTF	TGCGCCAGCAGCCAAGAAGGGACGGCAGCCTCGGGCTACACCTTC
TRBJ2-1	TRBV7-3	.	few	CASSRGDFSYNEQFF	TGTGCCAGCTCTCGAGGGGACTTCTCCTACAATGAGCAGTTCTTC
TRBJ2-1	TRBV6-5	.	many	CASSYSKGFGEQFF	TGTGCCAGCAGTTACTCGAAAGGGTTTGGTGAGCAGTTCTTC
TRBJ2-7	TRBV11-2	.	.	CASSLNIEAYEQYF	TGTGCCAGCAGCCTCAATATCGAAGCCTACGAGCAGTACTTC
TRBJ1-2	TRBV27	TRBD1	many	CASSLSRDRGRGYTF	TGTGCCAGCAGTTTATCCCGGGACAGGGGGCGCGGCTACACCTTC
TRBJ2-2	TRBV20-1	.	many	CSAPRGNTGELFF	TGCAGTGCTCCCCGAGGAAACACCGGGGAGCTGTTTTTT
TRBJ2-5	TRBV9	.	many	CASSVGGQQETQYF	TGTGCCAGCAGCGTAGGAGGACAACAAGAGACCCAGTACTTC
TRBJ2-3	TRBV20-1	.	many	CSARAGETDTQYF	TGCAGTGCTAGAGCGGGAGAGACAGATACGCAGTATTTT
TRBJ1-1	TRBV19	TRBD1	.	CASSYRQGRTEAFF	TGTGCCAGTAGTTACCGACAGGGGAGGACTGAAGCTTTCTTT
TRBJ2-5	TRBV7-9	.	.	CASSLGESSQETQYF	TGTGCCAGCAGCTTAGGTGAGAGTAGCCAAGAGACCCAGTACTTC
TRBJ1-1	TRBV5-1	.	.	CASSLDPSGFVNTEAFF	TGCGCCAGCAGCTTGGACCCATCAGGGTTTGTGAACACTGAAGCTTTCTTT
TRBJ2-7	TRBV5-1	.	many	CASSLAGFTYEQYF	TGCGCCAGCAGCTTGGCCGGGTTTACCTACGAGCAGTACTTC
TRBJ2-2	TRBV7-9	.	few	CASSLRGDTGELFF	TGTGCCAGCAGCTTAAGAGGGGACACCGGGGAGCTGTTTTTT
TRBJ1-1	TRBV12-5	.	.	CASGLVRGVVNTEAFF	TGTGCTAGTGGTTTGGTCCGGGGGGTGGTGAACACTGAAGCTTTCTTT
TRBJ2-1	TRBV21-1	.	few	CASSNIGKGADEQFF	TGTGCCAGCAGCAATATCGGAAAGGGGGCGGATGAGCAGTTCTTC
TRBJ2-3	TRBV12-3/TRBV12-4	.	.	CASSLGLNAGTDTQFF	TGTGCCAGCAGTTTAGGGTTGAACGCTGGCACAGATACGCAGTTTTTT
TRBJ2-3	TRBV5-6	.	many	CASSLVSADTQYF	TGTGCCAGCAGCTTGGTATCCGCAGATACGCAGTATTTT
TRBJ1-5	TRBV5-5	.	few	CASSSGHNIQPQHF	TGTGCCAGCAGCTCGGGACACAACATCCAGCCCCAGCATTTT
TRBJ1-2	TRBV20-1	.	few	CSAPAAYGYTF	TGCAGTGCTCCCGCCGCGTATGGCTACACCTTC
TRBJ1-6	TRBV15	TRBD1	many	CATSRDGTGLSPLHF	TGTGCCACCAGCAGAGATGGGACAGGGTTATCACCCCTCCACTTT
TRBJ2-5	TRBV7-7	.	many	CASSLAGRETQYF	TGTGCTAGCAGCTTAGCAGGGCGAGAGACCCAGTACTTC
TRBJ2-7	TRBV6-1	.	.	CASSEEVFYEQYF	TGTGCCAGCAGTGAAGAAGTATTTTACGAGCAGTACTTC
TRBJ2-4	TRBV12-3/TRBV12-4	TRBD1	few	CASSDRGQDIQYF	TGTGCCAGCAGTGACAGGGGGCAAGACATTCAGTACTTC
TRBJ1-2	TRBV5-1	TRBD1	many	CASSGQGGHIDGYTF	TGCGCCAGCAGCGGACAGGGGGGACATATTGATGGCTACACCTTC
TRBJ2-3	TRBV20-1	.	.	CSARNIQSGTDTQYF	TGCAGTGCTAGAAATATCCAATCAGGGACAGATACGCAGTATTTT
TRBJ2-5	TRBV5-1	TRBD1	.	CASSPGGGETQYF	TGCGCCAGCAGCCCAGGGGGCGGGGAGACCCAGTACTTC
TRBJ1-4	TRBV4-2	.	.	CASNQGARENEKLFF	TGTGCCAGCAACCAAGGAGCCAGGGAGAATGAAAAACTGTTTTTT
TRBJ1-3	TRBV7-9	.	many	CASSPTGGLGNTIYF	TGTGCCAGCAGCCCTACAGGAGGTCTTGGAAACACCATATATTTT
TRBJ1-1	TRBV12-3/TRBV12-4	TRBD1	.	CASSLPSGTGKLEAFF	TGTGCCAGCAGTTTACCGTCCGGGACAGGGAAACTTGAAGCTTTCTTT
TRBJ1-2	TRBV25-1	.	few	CASSELENYGYTF	TGTGCCAGCAGTGAATTAGAAAACTATGGCTACACCTTC
TRBJ2-3	TRBV29-1	TRBD2	many	CSVVRGSTDTQYF	TGCAGCGTTGTGCGGGGGTCCACAGATACGCAGTATTTT
TRBJ1-1	TRBV6-1	.	.	CASRVWGAEALF	TGTGCCAGCAGGGTTTGGGGGGCTGAAGCTCTCTTT
TRBJ1-2	TRBV5-1	.	many	CASSFEAGVNYGYTF	TGCGCCAGCAGCTTTGAGGCAGGGGTTAACTATGGCTACACCTTC
TRBJ2-7	TRBV10-3	.	many	CAIMGDGYEQYF	TGTGCCATCATGGGGGATGGCTACGAGCAGTACTTC
TRBJ2-2	TRBV29-1	.	many	CSVKEWDTGELFF	TGCAGCGTGAAGGAGTGGGACACCGGGGAGCTGTTTTTT
TRBJ1-1	TRBV5-1	.	.	CASSLGAKNTEAFF	TGCGCCAGCAGCTTGGGGGCCAAGAACACTGAAGCTTTCTTT
TRBJ1-1	TRBV5-4	.	few	CASSLAGVMNTEAFF	TGTGCCAGCAGCTTGGCAGGGGTCATGAACACTGAAGCTTTCTTT
TRBJ1-5	TRBV5-1	.	few	CASSPLGVAHQPQHF	TGCGCCAGCAGCCCCCTAGGAGTGGCACATCAGCCCCAGCATTTT